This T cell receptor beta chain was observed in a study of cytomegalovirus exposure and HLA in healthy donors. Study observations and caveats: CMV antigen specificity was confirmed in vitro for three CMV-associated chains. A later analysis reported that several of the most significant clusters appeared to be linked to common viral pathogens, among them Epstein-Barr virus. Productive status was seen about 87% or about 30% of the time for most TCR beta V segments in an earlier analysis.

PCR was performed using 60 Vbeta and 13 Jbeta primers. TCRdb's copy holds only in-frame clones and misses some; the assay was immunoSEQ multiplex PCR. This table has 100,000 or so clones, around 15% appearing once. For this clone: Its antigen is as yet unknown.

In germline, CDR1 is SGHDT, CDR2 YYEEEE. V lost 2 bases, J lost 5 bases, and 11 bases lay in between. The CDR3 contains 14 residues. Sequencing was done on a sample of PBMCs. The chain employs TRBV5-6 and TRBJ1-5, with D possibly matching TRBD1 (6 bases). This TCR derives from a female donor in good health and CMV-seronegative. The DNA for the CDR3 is TGTGCCAGCAGCTTCGGGGGGCCCGATCAGCCCCAGCATTTT. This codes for CASSFGGPDQPQHF.